Reported below is one TCR beta chain. Under the authors' procedure: Amplification from reference gene primers served as the basis for estimated nucleated cell counts. Measured with immunoSEQ multiplex PCR; TCRdb has only the in-frame clones, and not every one. That table furnishes V, J and clone size, whereas the DNA furnished D and trimming. The table records around 190,000 clones, around 85% of them present only once. The data originate from a study of blood T cell repertoires in COVID-19. Study-level information: Both acute and convalescent COVID-19 samples were obtained from the United States, Italy and Spain. Sample material is recorded as cDNA or gDNA derived from T cells, B-cell-depleted T cells, or PBMCs.

There are 15 residues in the CDR3. Germline loops: CDR1 LNHDA, CDR2 SQIVND (reference sequence). V was pared by 4 bases and J by 5 bases, with 17 bases between. The chain has TRBV19 and TRBJ1-1, with D perhaps matching TRBD1 (5 bases). Specimen: peripheral blood. The source of this sequence is a woman aged 55-70 years with acute or convalescent COVID-19. CDR3 sequence reads: CASSRTGREGTEAFF. CDR3 in DNA: TGTGCCAGTAGTAGGACGGGCAGGGAAGGGACTGAAGCTTTCTTT.